Shown below are 14 T cell receptor beta chains from a single sample sequenced in a study of T cell changes during pregnancy in multiple sclerosis. Measured with immunoSEQ multiplex PCR; TCRdb has only the in-frame clones, and not every one. The sample carries about 57,000 clones, 90% to 95% recorded once. Sequences were derived from peripheral blood, sampled after pregnancy. Every receptor here comes from a female donor with multiple sclerosis, enrolled in a pregnancy study.

The chain combines TRBV30 with TRBJ2-7; possible D gene TRBD2, 6 bases. CDR1 is GTSNPN and CDR2 is SVGIG in the germline V gene (reference sequence). The CDR3 loop spans 11 amino acids. Between the trimmed V and J ends, which lost 5 bases and 4 bases, there was a span of 9 bases. CDR3 in amino acids: CAWGGAYEQYF. In nucleotides, the CDR3 is TGTGCCTGGGGCGGGGCATACGAGCAGTACTTC.

V is TRBV21-1 and J is TRBJ1-2. TRBV21-1 is given as a pseudogene. The CDR3 runs to 15 residues. The CDR3 region has the DNA TGTGCCAGCAGCATCAGGGGACTAAACAACTATGGCTACACCTTC. As protein: CASSIRGLNNYGYTF.

This clone was observed a single time. CDR3 nucleotide sequence: TGTGCCAGCAGCTTCCGGGAGACCCAGTACTTC. This codes for CASSFRETQYF. The V gene is TRBV11-3, the J gene TRBJ2-5; D gene unclear. CDR1 is SGHNT, CDR2 YENEEA, per germline. V gave up 3 bases and J gave up 5 bases, with 4 bases separating them. This CDR3 comprises 11 residues.

The chain couples TRBV7-2 to TRBJ2-5; 7 positions match TRBD1. This CDR3 has 15 amino acids. Trimming took 5 bases from V and 1 from J; bases not matched to a gene: 7. Germline CDR1 is SGHTA and CDR2 is FQGNSA. This CDR3 is CASSVQTGSQETQYF. The CDR3 coding sequence is TGTGCCAGCAGCGTACAGACAGGGTCCCAAGAGACCCAGTACTTC.

The gene calls are TRBV5-1 and TRBJ1-1, with 7 bases that match TRBD1. CDR1 is SGHRS, CDR2 YFSETQ, per germline. The CDR3 runs to 14 residues. V shed 6 bases, J shed 1 base, and the junction held 6 bases outside the gene matches. The CDR3: CASTPGTANTEAFF. For the CDR3, the DNA is TGCGCCAGCACGCCCGGGACAGCGAACACTGAAGCTTTCTTT.

V gene TRBV7-9 combines with J gene TRBJ2-7, with 11 positions matching TRBD2. CDR3 length equals 15 residues. V lost 4 bases, J lost 3 bases, and 5 bases stayed unmatched. Germline CDR1 SEHNR, CDR2 FQNEAQ (reference sequence). The CDR3 nucleotides read TGTGCCAGCAGCTACCTCACTAGCGGGAGCTACGAGCAGTACTTC. This translates into CASSYLTSGSYEQYF.

This clone showed up just once. The chain recombines TRBV4-1 with TRBJ2-7; TRBD2 aligns across 10 bases. This CDR3 is built from 14 residues. Germline CDR1 MGHRA, CDR2 YSYEKL. With 1 base clipped from V and 5 bases from J, the junction kept 2 bases outside the gene matches. CDR3 nucleotides: TGCGCCAGCAGCCAAGCTAGCGGGAGAGACGAGCAGTACTTC. Residues: CASSQASGRDEQYF.

The chain uses TRBV7-9 and TRBJ1-5, with TRBD1 matching 8 bases. The CDR3 has 14 residues. The V gene end was trimmed by 3 bases and the J gene end by 6 bases; junction bases not matched to a gene: 4. Germline V gene lookup returns CDR1 SEHNR and CDR2 FQNEAQ (reference sequence). The CDR3 DNA follows: TGTGCCAGCAGCTTCTCAGGGGGCGGTCAGCCCCAGCATTTT. Protein sequence: CASSFSGGGQPQHF.

The chain combines TRBV5-1 with TRBJ1-1; D is undetermined. Germline loops: CDR1 SGHRS, CDR2 YFSETQ. V was trimmed by 4 bases and J by 7 bases, leaving 14 bases between them. The CDR3 consists of 13 residues. The chain's CDR3 is CASSPGLTVEAFF. In DNA, the CDR3 is TGCGCCAGCAGCCCAGGACTCACCGTTGAAGCTTTCTTT.

The chain couples TRBV4-1 to TRBJ1-1; 11 bases are a match to TRBD1. V lost 4 bases to trimming and J lost 4 bases; unmatched junction nucleotides: 14. The CDR3 is 18 amino acids. Looked up from germline, CDR1 is MGHRA and CDR2 is YSYEKL. The CDR3 is CASSLETRTGGQVTEAFF. CDR3 nucleotides: TGCGCCAGCAGCCTTGAGACTAGGACAGGGGGCCAGGTCACTGAAGCTTTCTTT.

This clone was found a few times. V is TRBV4-3 and J is TRBJ2-5; 10 nucleotides match TRBD1. CDR1 and CDR2 from the germline V gene are LGHNA and YSLEER. With 6 bases clipped from V and 2 bases from J, the junction kept 6 bases outside the gene matches. The CDR3 is 15 amino acids. The CDR3: CASSRGQGVQETQYF. For the CDR3, the DNA is TGCGCCAGCAGTCGAGGACAGGGGGTTCAAGAGACCCAGTACTTC.

In its sample, this clone was seen once. The chain employs TRBV6-5 and TRBJ2-7; D possibly corresponds to TRBD1 (6 bases). CDR1 and CDR2 (germline): MNHEY, SVGAGI. The CDR3 contains 14 residues. Trimming left V 2 bases short and J 0 bases short, with 8 bases between. The CDR3 DNA reads TGTGCCAGCAGTTACACGGGACACTCCTACGAGCAGTACTTC. This translates into CASSYTGHSYEQYF.

The chain links TRBV5-4 to TRBJ2-7; 16 nucleotides agree with TRBD2. The germline gives CDR1 SGHNT, CDR2 YYREEE (reference sequence). J gave up 6 bases and V 0 bases, and 3 bases lay outside the gene matches. CDR3 length: 16 amino acids. The DNA for the CDR3 is TGTGCCAGCAGCTTGGAGGGACTAGCGGGAGGGCCCGAGCAGTACTTC. It codes for CASSLEGLAGGPEQYF.

The V gene is TRBV5-4, the J gene TRBJ2-7; possibly TRBD1 for D (6 bases). CDR1 and CDR2 (germline): SGHNT, YYREEE (reference sequence). V was shortened by 2 bases and J by 2 bases, with 11 bases between the two germline ends. The CDR3 has 14 residues. The CDR3 region has the DNA TGTGCCAGCAGCTTTGACCAGGGGCCCTACGAGCAGTACTTC. It encodes CASSFDQGPYEQYF.